The clone carrying this T cell receptor (beta chain) was picked up one time. This sample was included in a study of shared clonotypes between healthy human individuals. Germline-derived CDR1 and CDR2 are MNHEY and SVGAGI. The CDR3 sequence is 15 residues long. Healthy HIV-negative adults with no recent acute infections or vaccinations were recruited as donors. The assay ran at deep level. The repertoire was sequenced with immunoSEQ multiplex PCR; TCRdb's copy has only in-frame clones and lacks some. The table includes hundreds of thousands of clones, around 78% detected once. The sample comprised PBMCs. This clonotype was obtained from a woman between 40 and 55 years old in good health. Some clones in this sample may be carry-over from other donors' samples. The V and J genes are TRBV6-5 and TRBJ2-5; 8 bases are a match to TRBD2. The assigned J gene may be wrong: the sequence end matches TRBJ2-7 better. The CDR3 sequence: CASSYGGSGKYEQYF. In DNA, the CDR3 is TGTGCCAGCAGTTACGGGGGTAGCGGGAAGTACGAGCAGTACTTC.